This record looks at one T cell receptor (beta chain) sequence and its context. The source of the sample is a study of T cell responses to AZD1222 COVID-19 vaccine. Trimming pared 4 bases from V and 2 bases from J, leaving 13 bases between. CDR1 is SGHRS and CDR2 is YFSETQ in the germline V gene. CDR3 length: 14 amino acids. Measured with immunoSEQ multiplex PCR; TCRdb has only the in-frame clones, and not every one. The table shows about 110,000 clones, with 75% to 90% occurring only once. V usage is TRBV5-1 and J usage is TRBJ2-7, with D tentatively TRBD1 or TRBD2 (5 bases each). Sequencing used peripheral blood, obtained on day 0 of AZD1222 vaccination. The clonotype was recovered from an adult in good health. CDR3 bases: TGCGCCAGCAGCGCCGGGACGGCGACCTACGAGCAGTACTTC. Its translation is CASSAGTATYEQYF.